These 7 T cell receptor beta chains were sequenced from one sample in a study of shared clonotypes between healthy human individuals. CD8 cells regarded as naive lacked CD45RO, were positively chosen for CCR7, and omitted terminally differentiated effector memory CD45RA+ cells. Clones were read by immunoSEQ multiplex PCR, and TCRdb kept only the in-frame ones, dropping some. The sample has roughly 2.1 million clones, roughly 91% seen once. The sequenced material came from naive CD8+ T cells from PBMCs. The receptors stem from a man aged 18 to 30 in good health. Some clones in this sample may be carry-over from other donors' samples.

This chain links TRBV5-1 with TRBJ1-2; TRBD1 is a possible D gene (5 bases). Germline CDR1 and CDR2: SGHRS and YFSETQ. This CDR3 is built from 13 residues. Trimming cost V 4 bases and J 3 bases, with 10 bases left between them. The CDR3 loop is CASSQDTDYGYTF. The CDR3 DNA is TGCGCCAGCAGCCAGGACACAGACTATGGCTACACCTTC.

The chain has TRBV7-6 and TRBJ1-1, with D uncertain. V lost 5 bases and J 1 base, leaving 23 bases between the germline ends. Germline values: CDR1 SGHVS, CDR2 FNYEAQ. The length of the CDR3 is 18 residues. The CDR3 DNA sequence: TGTGCCAGCAGCCCGAACCCATCCCCCGGGCGGAAGAACACTGAAGCTTTCTTT. It encodes CASSPNPSPGRKNTEAFF.

The chain couples TRBV27 to TRBJ1-2; a weak D match, TRBD1 (6 bases). There are 15 residues in the CDR3. Trimming left V 5 bases short and J 4 bases short, with 17 bases between. Germline CDR1 reads MNHEY; CDR2 reads SMNVEV (reference sequence). DNA for the CDR3: TGTGCCAGCAGTGGGGGCCCGGCAGGAGTCTATGGCTACACCTTC. This sequence encodes CASSGGPAGVYGYTF.

The V gene is TRBV19, the J gene TRBJ2-7; 10 bases are a match to TRBD1. The V segment lost 5 bases and the J segment 3 bases; nucleotides outside the gene matches: 7. This CDR3 region has 15 residues. CDR1 LNHDA and CDR2 SQIVND come from the germline V gene (reference sequence). The CDR3 protein is CASSYFGTGVYEQYF. The DNA for the CDR3 is TGTGCCAGTAGTTATTTCGGGACAGGGGTCTACGAGCAGTACTTC.

This chain uses TRBV6-5 with TRBJ1-2; the D is unclear. The V end lost 0 bases, the J end lost 8 bases, and 13 bases lay between the germline ends. CDR3 length: 14 amino acids. Germline lookup yields CDR1 MNHEY and CDR2 SVGAGI. CDR3 DNA sequence: TGTGCCAGCAGTTACTCAGAGGGCACACTCGGCTACACCTTC. This codes for CASSYSEGTLGYTF.

This clone appeared a single time. The rearrangement uses TRBV7-2 and TRBJ1-2; D gene unclear. V dropped 1 base and J dropped 6 bases, with 12 bases sitting between them. The length of the CDR3 is 14 residues. Germline CDR1 is SGHTA and CDR2 is FQGNSA. The CDR3 region is CASSLVGPEDGYTF. In DNA form, the CDR3 reads TGTGCCAGCAGCTTAGTCGGGCCGGAGGATGGCTACACCTTC. The variable domain in full, with the rest retrieved from reference TRBV7-2 and TRBJ1-2, is GAGVSQSPSNKVTEKGKDVELRCDPISGHTALYWYRQSLGQGLEFLIYFQGNSAPDKSGLPSDRFSAERTGGSVSTLTIQRTQQEDSAVYLCASSLVGPEDGYTFGSGTRLTVV.

This chain connects TRBV19 to TRBJ2-3; 13 bases fit TRBD2. The CDR3 loop spans 17 amino acids. Looked up from germline, CDR1 is LNHDA and CDR2 is SQIVND (reference sequence). J lost 6 bases, V lost 0 bases, and 6 bases had no gene match. The CDR3 reads CASSIDGLAGEDDTQYF. Here the CDR3 DNA reads TGTGCCAGTAGTATAGATGGACTAGCGGGAGAAGATGATACGCAGTATTTT. Drawing the rest from reference TRBV19 and TRBJ2-3, the complete variable domain is DGGITQSPKYLFRKEGQNVTLSCEQNLNHDAMYWYRQDPGQGLRLIYYSQIVNDFQKGDIAEGYSVSREKKESFPLTVTSAQKNPTAFYLCASSIDGLAGEDDTQYFGPGTRLTVL.